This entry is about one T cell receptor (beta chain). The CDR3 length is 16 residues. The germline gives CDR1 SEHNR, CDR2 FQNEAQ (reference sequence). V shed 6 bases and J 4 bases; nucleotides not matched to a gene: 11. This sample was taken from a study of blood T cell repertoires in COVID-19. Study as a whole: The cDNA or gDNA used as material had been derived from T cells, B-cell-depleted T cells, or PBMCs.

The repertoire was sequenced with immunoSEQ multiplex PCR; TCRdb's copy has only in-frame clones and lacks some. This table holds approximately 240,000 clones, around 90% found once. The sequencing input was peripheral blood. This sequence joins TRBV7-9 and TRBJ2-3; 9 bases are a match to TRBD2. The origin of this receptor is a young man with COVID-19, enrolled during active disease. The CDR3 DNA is TGTGCCAGCAGACTGACCGGGACTAGCTTCTCAGATACGCAGTATTTT. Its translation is CASRLTGTSFSDTQYF.